Presented here are 4 T cell receptor beta chains from one specimen sequenced in a study of blood T cell repertoires in COVID-19. TCRdb's copy holds only in-frame clones and misses some; the assay was immunoSEQ multiplex PCR. The data hold about 270,000 clones, with around 87% observed a single time. Sequencing used PBMCs or T cells enriched from blood (not recorded which). These receptors originate from a woman under 30 who had recovered from COVID-19.

The table lists this clone with a count of one. The chain couples TRBV7-8 to TRBJ1-4; 9 bases map to TRBD1. V lost 5 bases to trimming and J lost 5 bases; unmatched junction nucleotides: 3. The CDR3 consists of 14 residues. CDR1 is SGHVS, CDR2 FQNEAQ, per germline. CDR3 protein: CASSMGQGNEKLFF. Here the CDR3 DNA reads TGTGCCAGCAGCATGGGACAGGGAAATGAAAAACTGTTTTTT.

The chain carries TRBV10-1 and TRBJ2-7; perhaps TRBD2 as D (6 bases). This CDR3 is built from 14 residues. Germline loops: CDR1 WNHNN, CDR2 SYGVQD (reference sequence). Trimming took off 2 bases at V and 2 bases at J, with 10 bases between the two ends. The CDR3 region has the DNA TGCGCCAGCAGTGAGACTAGCCGTCCCTACGAGCAGTACTTC. Its protein is CASSETSRPYEQYF.

This clone occurred once. The chain employs TRBV6-2 or TRBV6-3 and TRBJ2-7, with 7 nucleotides matching TRBD1. CDR1 is MNHEY and CDR2 is SVGEGT in the germline V gene. CDR3 length equals 15 residues. The V and J ends lost 4 bases and 4 bases, in that order; junction bases with no gene match: 10. For the CDR3, the DNA is TGTGCCAGCAGTTTGAGACAGGGTCAATCGTACGAGCAGTACTTC. It encodes CASSLRQGQSYEQYF.

The genes are TRBV7-9 and TRBJ2-7; the match to TRBD1 covers 7 bases. Germline V gene sequence: CDR1 SEHNR, CDR2 FQNEAQ (reference sequence). Germline trimming cut 1 base from V and 3 bases from J; bases unmatched to any gene: 9. This CDR3 has 16 residues. CDR3 region: CASSLGEDRIYYEQYF. The CDR3 coding sequence is TGTGCCAGCAGCTTAGGAGAGGACAGGATATACTACGAGCAGTACTTC.